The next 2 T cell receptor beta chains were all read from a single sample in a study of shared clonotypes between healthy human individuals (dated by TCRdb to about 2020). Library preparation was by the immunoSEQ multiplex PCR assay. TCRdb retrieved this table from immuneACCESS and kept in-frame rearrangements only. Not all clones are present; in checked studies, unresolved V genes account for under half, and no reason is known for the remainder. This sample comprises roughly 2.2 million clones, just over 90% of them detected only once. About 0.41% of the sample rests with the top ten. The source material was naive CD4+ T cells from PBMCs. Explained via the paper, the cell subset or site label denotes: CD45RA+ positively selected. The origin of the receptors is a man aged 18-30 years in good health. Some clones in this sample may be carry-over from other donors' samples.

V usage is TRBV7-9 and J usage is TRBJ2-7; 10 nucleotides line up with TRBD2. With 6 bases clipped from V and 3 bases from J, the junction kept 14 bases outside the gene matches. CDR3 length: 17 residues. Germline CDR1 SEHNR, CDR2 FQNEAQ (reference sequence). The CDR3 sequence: CASRGTSANPLGYEQYF. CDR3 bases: TGTGCCAGCAGGGGGACTAGCGCTAACCCTCTGGGCTACGAGCAGTACTTC.

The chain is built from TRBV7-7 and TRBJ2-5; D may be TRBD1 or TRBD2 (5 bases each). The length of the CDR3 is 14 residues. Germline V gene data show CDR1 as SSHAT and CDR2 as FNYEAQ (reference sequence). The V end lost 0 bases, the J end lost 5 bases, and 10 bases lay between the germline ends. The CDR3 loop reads CASSLALGVETQYF. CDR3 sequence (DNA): TGTGCCAGCAGCTTAGCGCTGGGGGTGGAGACCCAGTACTTC.